Below, 19 T cell receptor beta chains from the same sample are listed, as sequenced in a study of blood T cell repertoires in COVID-19 (dated by TCRdb to 2018 to 2021). The library was obtained by the immunoSEQ multiplex PCR assay. TCRdb retrieved this table from immuneACCESS and kept in-frame rearrangements only. Not all clones are present; in checked studies, unresolved V genes account for under half, and no reason is known for the remainder. The sample table records about 350,000 clones; approximately 86% of these occur just once. The top ten clonotypes cover under 8.5% of the sample. Sequenced material: peripheral blood. These receptors originate from a woman aged 55-75 years with COVID-19, enrolled during active disease.

This chain links TRBV4-3 with TRBJ2-7; TRBD1 agrees at 7 bases. CDR3 length equals 15 residues. Germline V CDR1 and CDR2: LGHNA, YSLEER. V lost 0 bases and J lost 3; bases outside the gene matches: 5. As DNA, the CDR3 is TGCGCCAGCAGCCAAGATCAAGGGGGCGTCTACGAGCAGTACTTC. It encodes CASSQDQGGVYEQYF.

The CDR3 reads CASSQAETGGPFF. In DNA, the CDR3 is TGTGCCAGCAGCCAAGCTGAAACGGGGGGCCCGTTCTTC. The chain carries TRBV3-1 (or the pseudogene TRBV3-2) and TRBJ2-1; tentatively, D is TRBD2 (7 bases). Trimming pared 1 base from V and 15 bases from J, leaving 16 bases between. Germline values: CDR1 LGHDT, CDR2 YNNKEL (reference sequence). CDR3 length: 13 amino acids.

This clone has only one observation. V gene TRBV5-1 combines with J gene TRBJ1-2; the D is unclear. V lost 0 bases and J 6 bases, leaving 15 bases between the germline ends. Germline V gives CDR1 SGHRS, CDR2 YFSETQ. CDR3 length: 15 residues. This CDR3 is CASSLDGYRSHGYTF. DNA for the CDR3: TGCGCCAGCAGCTTGGACGGATACAGATCTCATGGCTACACCTTC.

The chain uses TRBV6-5 and TRBJ1-3; 7 positions agree with TRBD1. This CDR3 spans 14 amino acids. Germline CDR1 reads MNHEY; CDR2 reads SVGAGI. V lost 7 bases to trimming and J lost 0 bases; unmatched junction nucleotides: 3. The CDR3 sequence is CASNRQGSGNTIYF. The CDR3 region has the DNA TGTGCCAGCAATCGACAGGGCTCTGGAAACACCATATATTTT.

This clone was counted only a few times. This chain connects TRBV29-1 to TRBJ2-1; 7 nucleotides match TRBD1. This CDR3 is built from 13 residues. CDR1 is SQVTM, CDR2 ANQGSEA, per germline. The junction had 9 bases not matched to a gene; V was cut back by 7 bases and J by 6 bases. The CDR3, as DNA: TGCAGCGCCGAACCCGACAGGGTCAATGAGCAGTTCTTC. This encodes CSAEPDRVNEQFF.

V is TRBV12-3 or TRBV12-4 and J is TRBJ2-7, with D hard to call. Trimming took 6 bases from V and 2 from J, leaving 11 bases between them. The CDR3 is made up of 13 amino acids. Here the CDR3 reads CASRAGATYEQYF. The CDR3 coding sequence is TGTGCCAGCAGGGCCGGAGCCACCTACGAGCAGTACTTC.

The rearrangement links TRBV11-3 to TRBJ1-3; D is possibly TRBD1 (6 bases). This CDR3 has 14 residues. Trimming stripped 8 bases from V and 1 base from J, with 12 bases between. In germline, CDR1 is SGHNT, CDR2 YENEEA. CDR3 sequence: CASGHRDSGNTIYF. The CDR3 DNA reads TGTGCCAGCGGACACAGGGATTCTGGAAACACCATATATTTT.

This clone was recorded only once. Here the CDR3 DNA reads TGCGCCAGCAGCCGGCCCGACAGGGGGGAATACAATGAGCAGTTCTTC. Protein product: CASSRPDRGEYNEQFF. This chain links TRBV4-1 with TRBJ2-1, with 9 bases aligning to TRBD1. With 4 bases clipped from V and 4 bases from J, the junction kept 8 bases outside the gene matches. The CDR3 has 16 amino acids. The V gene's germline CDR1 is MGHRA and CDR2 YSYEKL.

This clone was detected only a few times. V and J are TRBV7-8 and TRBJ2-7, with 9 bases fitting TRBD1. The CDR3 contains 15 residues. Germline-derived CDR1 and CDR2 are SGHVS and FQNEAQ. V lost 5 bases and J lost 2; bases outside the gene matches: 7. Here the CDR3 reads CASSLGQGFPYEQYF. The CDR3 DNA reads TGTGCCAGCAGCCTGGGACAGGGTTTCCCCTACGAGCAGTACTTC.

The chain is built from TRBV7-3 and TRBJ1-1; D perhaps matches TRBD1 (6 bases). V lost 5 bases and J lost 2, with 9 bases in between. The CDR3 runs 13 residues. Germline assignment: CDR1 SGHTA and CDR2 FQGTGA. The CDR3 coding sequence is TGTGCCAGCAGCATGACAGGAAACACTGAAGCTTTCTTT. Amino acid sequence: CASSMTGNTEAFF.

The table lists this clone with a few counts. This sequence joins TRBV18 and TRBJ1-5, with D possibly matching TRBD1 (5 bases). V lost 2 bases to trimming and J lost 6 bases, with 14 bases between them. In germline, CDR1 is KGHSH, CDR2 LQKENI. CDR3 length: 15 amino acids. The CDR3, as DNA: TGTGCCAGCTCACCAACTGGGGCGGATAGTCAGCCCCAGCATTTT. This gives the protein CASSPTGADSQPQHF.

V is TRBV6-2 or TRBV6-3 and J is TRBJ1-1; D might be TRBD1 (6 bases). Trimming left V 6 bases short and J 2 bases short, with 13 bases between. CDR1 and CDR2 from the germline V gene are MNHEY and SVGEGT. This CDR3 has 14 amino acids. The CDR3 protein is CASSRDTFNTEAFF. CDR3 coding DNA: TGTGCCAGCAGCCGGGACACTTTTAACACTGAAGCTTTCTTT.

The rearrangement uses TRBV30 and TRBJ2-1, with D possibly TRBD1 on 6 matching bases. Germline V gives CDR1 GTSNPN, CDR2 SVGIG (reference sequence). The V end was cut by 1 base, the J end by 4 bases, with 11 bases between. CDR3 length: 14 amino acids. CDR3 in amino acids: CAWSAGTTYNEQFF. The CDR3 DNA is TGTGCCTGGAGTGCCGGGACAACTTACAATGAGCAGTTCTTC.

The V and J genes are TRBV7-7 and TRBJ1-1; D unresolved. The germline V gene encodes CDR1 SSHAT and CDR2 FNYEAQ (reference sequence). The CDR3 contains 13 residues. V was pared by 2 bases and J by 1 base, with 5 bases between. The CDR3 DNA reads as TGTGCCAGCAGCTTATGGGCGAACACTGAAGCTTTCTTT. Protein sequence: CASSLWANTEAFF. The whole variable domain, remainder taken from reference TRBV7-7 and TRBJ1-1, is GAGVSQSPRYKVTKRGQDVTLRCDPISSHATLYWYQQALGQGPEFLTYFNYEAQPDKSGLPSDRFSAERPEGSISTLTIQRTEQRDSAMYRCASSLWANTEAFFGQGTRLTVV.

The genes are TRBV19 and TRBJ2-7; the match to TRBD1 covers 7 bases. V shed 5 bases, J shed 3 bases, and the junction held 7 bases outside the gene matches. The CDR3 totals 14 residues. Germline loops: CDR1 LNHDA, CDR2 SQIVND (reference sequence). CDR3 amino acids: CASSRTGRNYEQYF. The CDR3 DNA sequence: TGTGCCAGTAGTCGGACAGGTAGAAACTACGAGCAGTACTTC.

Regarding this clone: Distinct nucleotide sequences in the sample also encode this CDR3. The chain links TRBV6-5 to TRBJ1-2; the match to TRBD1 covers 8 bases. The CDR3 has 11 residues. Germline trimming cut 10 bases from V and 6 bases from J; bases unmatched to any gene: 4. Looked up from germline, CDR1 is MNHEY and CDR2 is SVGAGI. In DNA, the CDR3 is TGTGCCACTACAGGGGGGAATGGCTACACCTTC. Its translation is CATTGGNGYTF.

V gene TRBV11-3 combines with J gene TRBJ2-2; D not resolved. Germline V gives CDR1 SGHNT, CDR2 YENEEA. The CDR3 contains 12 residues. With 5 bases removed from V and 7 bases from J, the gap between germline ends came to 8 bases. In nucleotides, the CDR3 is TGTGCCAGCAGCCCCGTGAGCGGGGAGCTGTTTTTT. Protein sequence: CASSPVSGELFF.

The chain couples TRBV7-7 to TRBJ2-2, with TRBD2 matching over 7 bases. Unmatched junction bases numbered 7, after V lost 5 bases and J lost 1 base. From germline, CDR1 is SSHAT and CDR2 FNYEAQ (reference sequence). The CDR3 sequence is 16 residues long. The CDR3 spells CASSPSSGKNTGELFF. CDR3 sequence (DNA): TGTGCCAGCAGCCCCTCTAGCGGAAAGAACACCGGGGAGCTGTTTTTT.

The chain is built from TRBV6-6 and TRBJ2-5; D perhaps matches TRBD2 (6 bases). This CDR3 spans 13 amino acids. CDR1 MNHNY and CDR2 SVGAGI come from the germline V gene (reference sequence). Trimming cost V 10 bases and J 1 base, with 13 bases left between them. This CDR3 reads CATQGLFQETQYF. CDR3 nucleotide sequence: TGTGCCACTCAGGGACTGTTCCAAGAGACCCAGTACTTC.